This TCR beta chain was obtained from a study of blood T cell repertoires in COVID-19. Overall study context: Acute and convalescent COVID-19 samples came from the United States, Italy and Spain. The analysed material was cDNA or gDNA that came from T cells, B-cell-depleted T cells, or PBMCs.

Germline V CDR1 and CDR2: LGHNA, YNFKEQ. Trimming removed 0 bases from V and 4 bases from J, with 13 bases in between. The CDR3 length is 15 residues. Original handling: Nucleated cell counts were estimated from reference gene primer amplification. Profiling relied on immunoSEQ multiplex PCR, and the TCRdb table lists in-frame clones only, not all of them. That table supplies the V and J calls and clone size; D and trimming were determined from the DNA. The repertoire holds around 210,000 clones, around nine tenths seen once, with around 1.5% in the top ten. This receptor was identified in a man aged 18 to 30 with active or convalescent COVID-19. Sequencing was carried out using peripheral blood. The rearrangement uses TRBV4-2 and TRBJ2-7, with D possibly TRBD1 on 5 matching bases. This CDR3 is CASSQDMAGSYEQYF. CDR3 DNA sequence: TGTGCCAGCAGCCAAGATATGGCAGGGTCGTACGAGCAGTACTTC.